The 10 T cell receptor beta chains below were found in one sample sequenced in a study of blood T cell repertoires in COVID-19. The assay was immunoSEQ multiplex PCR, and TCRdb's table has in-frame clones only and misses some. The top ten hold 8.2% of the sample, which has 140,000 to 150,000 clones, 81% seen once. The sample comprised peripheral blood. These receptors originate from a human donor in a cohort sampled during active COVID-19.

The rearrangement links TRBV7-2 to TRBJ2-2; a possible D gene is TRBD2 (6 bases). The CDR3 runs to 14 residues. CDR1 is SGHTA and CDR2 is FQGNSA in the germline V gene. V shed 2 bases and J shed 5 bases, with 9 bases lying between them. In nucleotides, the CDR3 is TGTGCCAGCAGCTTATCTCTAGCGACCGGGGAGCTGTTTTTT. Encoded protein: CASSLSLATGELFF.

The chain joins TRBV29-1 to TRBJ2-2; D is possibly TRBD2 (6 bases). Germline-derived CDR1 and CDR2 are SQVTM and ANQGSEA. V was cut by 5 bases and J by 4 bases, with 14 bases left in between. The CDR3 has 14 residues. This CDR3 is CSVQLASRTGELFF. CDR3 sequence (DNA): TGCAGCGTTCAACTAGCATCCCGCACCGGGGAGCTGTTTTTT.

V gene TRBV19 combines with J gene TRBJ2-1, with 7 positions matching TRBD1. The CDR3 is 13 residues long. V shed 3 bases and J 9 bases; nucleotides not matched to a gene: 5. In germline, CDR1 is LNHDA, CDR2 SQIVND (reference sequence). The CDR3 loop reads CASSIRQGVEQFF. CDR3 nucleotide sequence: TGTGCCAGTAGTATTCGACAGGGTGTTGAGCAGTTCTTC.

The CDR3 nucleotides are TGTGCCAGCAGTGAACCCGGGTTGTCCTACGAGCAGTACTTC. Translating it yields CASSEPGLSYEQYF. The chain employs TRBV25-1 and TRBJ2-7; no clear D. The CDR3 covers 14 residues. Germline assignment: CDR1 MGHDK and CDR2 SYGVNS. Trimming removed 2 bases at V and 1 base at J, with 9 bases between.

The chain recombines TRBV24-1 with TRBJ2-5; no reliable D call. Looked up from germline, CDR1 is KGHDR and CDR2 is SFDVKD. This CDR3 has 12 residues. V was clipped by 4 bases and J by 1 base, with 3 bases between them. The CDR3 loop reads CATSDLQETQYF. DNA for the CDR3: TGTGCCACCAGTGACCTCCAAGAGACCCAGTACTTC.

The chain's CDR3 is CASGGYEQYF. CDR3 bases: TGTGCTAGTGGAGGCTACGAGCAGTACTTC. This chain links TRBV2 with TRBJ2-7; possibly TRBD2 for D (5 bases). This CDR3 contains 10 residues. In germline, CDR1 is SNHLY, CDR2 FYNNEI.

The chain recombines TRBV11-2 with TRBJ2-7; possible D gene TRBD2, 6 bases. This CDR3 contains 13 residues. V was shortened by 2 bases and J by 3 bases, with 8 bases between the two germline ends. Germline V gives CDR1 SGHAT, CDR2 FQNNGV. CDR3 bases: TGTGCCAGCAGCTTAAGTAGCGGCTACGAGCAGTACTTC. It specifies CASSLSSGYEQYF.

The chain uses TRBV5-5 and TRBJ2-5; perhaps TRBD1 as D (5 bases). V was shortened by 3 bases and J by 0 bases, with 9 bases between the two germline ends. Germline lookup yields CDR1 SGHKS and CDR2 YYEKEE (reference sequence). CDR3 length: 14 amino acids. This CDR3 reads CASSSTGDQETQYF. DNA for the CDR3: TGTGCCAGCAGCTCTACAGGTGACCAAGAGACCCAGTACTTC.

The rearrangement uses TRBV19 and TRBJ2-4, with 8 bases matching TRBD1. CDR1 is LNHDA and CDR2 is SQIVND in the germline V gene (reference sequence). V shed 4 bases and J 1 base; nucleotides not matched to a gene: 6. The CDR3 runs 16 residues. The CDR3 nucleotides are TGTGCCAGTAGTACGACAGGGGAAGGGGCCAAAAACATTCAGTACTTC. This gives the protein CASSTTGEGAKNIQYF.

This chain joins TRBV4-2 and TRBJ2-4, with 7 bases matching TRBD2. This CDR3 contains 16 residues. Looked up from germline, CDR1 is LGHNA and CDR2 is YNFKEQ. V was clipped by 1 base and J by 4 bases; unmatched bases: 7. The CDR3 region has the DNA TGTGCCAGCAGCCAAGTGACTAGCCTAGAAAAAAACATTCAGTACTTC. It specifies CASSQVTSLEKNIQYF.